This T cell receptor beta chain was identified during a study of T-cell memory formation after mild COVID-19. One entry per CDR3 protein, called by TCRdb with MiXCR from the 5' RACE reads. The sample lists 140,000 to 150,000 distinct CDR3 sequences; roughly a fifth were seen once. A few counts support this clonotype. This CDR3 is 14 amino acids long. Germline V gene data show CDR1 as DFQATT and CDR2 as SNEGSKA (reference sequence). V dropped 2 bases and J dropped 4 bases, with 15 bases sitting between them. The genes are TRBV20-1 and TRBJ2-7, with D perhaps matching TRBD1 (6 bases). This receptor was taken from an adult woman who had mild COVID-19 (a few samples of this study predate the infection). Cell type and time point are not known. Sequenced input: PBMCs or a T cell subset sorted from them (not recorded which). CDR3 loop: CSARPTGTLYEQYF. CDR3 bases: TGCAGTGCTAGACCGACAGGTACGCTGTACGAGCAGTACTTC.